The 29 T cell receptor beta chains reported below all come from one sample, sequenced in a study of T cell changes during pregnancy in multiple sclerosis. TCRdb's table, derived via immunoSEQ multiplex PCR, lists solely in-frame clones and lacks some. This sample has under 60,000 clones; roughly 94% occur once, and the top ten carry approximately 0.31%. Sequenced material: CD4+ T cells from peripheral blood mononuclear cells, taken in the third trimester of pregnancy. All receptors come from a female donor with multiple sclerosis, enrolled in a pregnancy study.

The chain is built from TRBV14 and TRBJ1-1; D remains unclear. Germline assignment: CDR1 SGHDN and CDR2 FVKESK. Trimming stripped 3 bases from V and 8 bases from J, with 13 bases between. This CDR3 has 13 amino acids. In DNA form, the CDR3 reads TGTGCCAGCAGCCAGCTTGGTCAGTCCGAAGCTTTCTTT. Encoded protein: CASSQLGQSEAFF.

The V and J genes are TRBV27 and TRBJ2-3; TRBD2 aligns across 13 bases. CDR1 MNHEY and CDR2 SMNVEV come from the germline V gene (reference sequence). There are 14 residues in the CDR3. V gave up 6 bases and J gave up 7 bases; unmatched junction bases: 4. As DNA, the CDR3 is TGTGCCAGCAGATCCGGGACTAGCGGGAATACGCAGTATTTT. Translated, it gives CASRSGTSGNTQYF.

The rearrangement uses TRBV27 and TRBJ1-1; no clear D. The CDR3 loop spans 16 amino acids. Trimming pared 3 bases from V and 5 bases from J, leaving 19 bases between. The germline V gene has CDR1 MNHEY and CDR2 SMNVEV (reference sequence). The CDR3 sequence is CASSFGLGGVQTEAFF. In DNA, the CDR3 is TGTGCCAGCAGTTTTGGCCTGGGAGGAGTGCAGACTGAAGCTTTCTTT.

The chain combines TRBV5-4 with TRBJ2-1; D uncertain. The CDR3 is made up of 13 amino acids. The V and J ends lost 2 bases and 0 bases respectively, with 3 bases between them. Germline V gives CDR1 SGHNT, CDR2 YYREEE (reference sequence). CDR3 in DNA: TGTGCCAGCAGCTTCGGCTCCTACAATGAGCAGTTCTTC. The encoded protein is CASSFGSYNEQFF.

V gene TRBV18 combines with J gene TRBJ2-1; D perhaps matches TRBD1 (6 bases). V was pared by 2 bases and J by 8 bases, with 13 bases between. Germline V CDR1 and CDR2: KGHSH, LQKENI. The CDR3 length is 14 residues. The CDR3 spells CASSPTDSQYEQFF. The CDR3, as DNA: TGTGCCAGCTCACCAACGGACAGCCAGTATGAGCAGTTCTTC.

V gene TRBV20-1 combines with J gene TRBJ1-2; 9 bases match TRBD1. The CDR3 loop spans 11 amino acids. V shed 5 bases and J 7 bases; nucleotides not matched to a gene: 2. Germline values: CDR1 DFQATT, CDR2 SNEGSKA (reference sequence). DNA for the CDR3: TGCAGTGCTGTGGGACAGGGTGGCTACACCTTC. Its translation is CSAVGQGGYTF.

V usage is TRBV7-8 and J usage is TRBJ2-5, with TRBD2 identical over 9 bases. CDR1 is SGHVS and CDR2 is FQNEAQ in the germline V gene. The CDR3 is made up of 14 amino acids. V shed 4 bases, J shed 4 bases, and the junction held 4 bases outside the gene matches. CDR3 region: CASSYRGGGETQYF. The CDR3 region has the DNA TGTGCCAGCAGCTACCGCGGGGGGGGAGAGACCCAGTACTTC.

The chain has TRBV7-9 and TRBJ1-3; TRBD1 might be the D (6 bases). Germline V gene data show CDR1 as SEHNR and CDR2 as FQNEAQ (reference sequence). The CDR3 is 16 residues long. V lost 6 bases and J 0 bases, leaving 15 bases between the germline ends. The CDR3 here is CASSPQTGRSGNTIYF. The CDR3 bases are TGTGCCAGCAGTCCTCAGACAGGTCGCTCTGGAAACACCATATATTTT.

The CDR3 spells CASSLGQGAFDTQYF. The CDR3 nucleotides are TGTGCCAGCAGCTTGGGCCAGGGGGCGTTTGATACGCAGTATTTT. The V and J genes are TRBV5-6 and TRBJ2-3; 8 positions agree with TRBD1. Germline values: CDR1 SGHDT, CDR2 YYEEEE. The V segment lost 0 bases and the J segment 6 bases; nucleotides outside the gene matches: 6. The length of the CDR3 is 15 residues.

The chain is built from TRBV4-3 and TRBJ1-1; 10 positions agree with TRBD1. This CDR3 is 13 amino acids long. The V segment lost 4 bases and the J segment 4 bases; nucleotides outside the gene matches: 0. Germline-derived CDR1 and CDR2 are LGHNA and YSLEER. In DNA, the CDR3 is TGCGCCAGCAGCCGGGACAGGGGCACTGAAGCTTTCTTT. This translates into CASSRDRGTEAFF.

CDR3 nucleotide sequence: TGTGCCTCCGAACCCCCGGCAGGGGGCTACGAGCAGTACTTC. It translates to CASEPPAGGYEQYF. The rearrangement links TRBV28 to TRBJ2-7; 7 bases are a match to TRBD1. V dropped 11 bases and J dropped 3; count of bases not matched to a gene: 13. The length of the CDR3 is 14 residues. In germline, CDR1 is MDHEN, CDR2 SYDVKM.

The J gene is TRBJ2-4, the V gene TRBV2; TRBD1 aligns across 7 bases. V lost 6 bases, J lost 8 bases, and 4 bases stayed unmatched. CDR3 length: 12 amino acids. The germline V gene has CDR1 SNHLY and CDR2 FYNNEI. CDR3 residues: CASRGTEDIQYF. CDR3 sequence (DNA): TGTGCCAGCAGAGGGACAGAGGACATTCAGTACTTC.

This sequence joins TRBV9 and TRBJ2-7; 7 bases line up with TRBD1. The CDR3 has 14 amino acids. Per the germline V gene, CDR1 is SGDLS and CDR2 is YYNGEE. The ends lost 3 bases at V and 1 base at J; junction bases unmatched: 4. DNA for the CDR3: TGTGCCAGCAGCGCCCGGGACAGATCCTACGAGCAGTACTTC. Amino acids: CASSARDRSYEQYF.

This chain uses TRBV19 with TRBJ2-2; TRBD1 aligns across 7 bases. The V and J ends lost 5 bases and 9 bases, in that order; junction bases with no gene match: 12. Per germline, CDR1 LNHDA and CDR2 SQIVND (reference sequence). This CDR3 spans 15 amino acids. Written as DNA, the CDR3 is TGTGCCAGTAGTCCCGGGGACAGATTCTACCGGGAGCTGTTTTTT. Its translation: CASSPGDRFYRELFF.

The chain employs TRBV30 and TRBJ2-3; a weak D match, TRBD2 (6 bases). Trimming removed 0 bases from V and 3 bases from J, with 13 bases in between. Germline loops: CDR1 GTSNPN, CDR2 SVGIG (reference sequence). The CDR3 length is 15 residues. CDR3 bases: TGTGCCTGGAGTGTACTGGGAGGTTTGACAGATACGCAGTATTTT. This translates into CAWSVLGGLTDTQYF.

This sequence joins TRBV28 and TRBJ1-1; TRBD1 might be the D (5 bases). Germline CDR1 and CDR2: MDHEN and SYDVKM. The ends were cut back, 2 bases at V and 5 bases at J, with 6 bases in the middle. The CDR3 is 12 amino acids. CDR3 in DNA: TGTGCCAGCAGTTTAAAGGGGACTGAAGCTTTCTTT. It translates to CASSLKGTEAFF.

The chain recombines TRBV9 with TRBJ2-1; TRBD1 agrees at 10 bases. Germline V gene sequence: CDR1 SGDLS, CDR2 YYNGEE. The CDR3 spans 15 residues. The trim removed 4 bases at V and 5 bases at J, leaving 6 bases unmatched. For the CDR3, the DNA is TGTGCCAGCAGCCCCCGGGACAGGGGAAACAATGAGCAGTTCTTC. It is translated as CASSPRDRGNNEQFF.

The chain couples TRBV6-5 to TRBJ2-3; 9 nucleotides align to TRBD2. The germline V gene has CDR1 MNHEY and CDR2 SVGAGI. The J segment lost 5 bases and the V segment lost 5 bases, leaving 8 bases of the junction unmatched. The CDR3 is 15 residues long. The CDR3 sequence: CASSGKGLAKDTQYF. The CDR3 nucleotides are TGTGCCAGCAGTGGCAAGGGACTAGCAAAAGATACGCAGTATTTT.

V gene TRBV9 combines with J gene TRBJ2-7, with TRBD2 identical over 7 bases. The CDR3 is 13 residues long. The germline V gene encodes CDR1 SGDLS and CDR2 YYNGEE. J lost 2 bases, V lost 3 bases, and 2 bases had no gene match. CDR3 nucleotides: TGTGCCAGCAGCGCCGGGGGGACCTACGAGCAGTACTTC. Its protein product is CASSAGGTYEQYF.

The J gene is TRBJ1-6, the V gene TRBV27; 8 bases fit TRBD1. CDR1 is MNHEY and CDR2 is SMNVEV in the germline V gene (reference sequence). The CDR3 is 18 residues long. Trimming cost V 5 bases and J 0 bases; bases outside gene matches: 9. CDR3 in amino acids: CASSPLGQGRSYNSPLHF. The CDR3 DNA reads TGTGCCAGCAGTCCGTTAGGACAGGGCCGCTCCTATAATTCACCCCTCCACTTT.

This chain uses TRBV7-9 with TRBJ2-7; D is unclear. Trimming removed 2 bases from V and 5 bases from J, with 13 bases in between. The CDR3 extends over 14 amino acids. CDR1 SEHNR and CDR2 FQNEAQ come from the germline V gene (reference sequence). As DNA, the CDR3 is TGTGCCAGCAGCTTATTTACCGGGTACAACGAGCAGTACTTC. The encoded protein is CASSLFTGYNEQYF.

The gene calls are TRBV6-4 and TRBJ1-1, with D hard to call. CDR1 is MRHNA, CDR2 SNTAGT, per germline. The germline V and J ends were trimmed by 2 bases and 3 bases, with 7 bases remaining between them. This CDR3 region has 13 residues. Here the CDR3 reads CASSDGLDTEAFF. The CDR3 region has the DNA TGTGCCAGCAGTGACGGGCTGGACACTGAAGCTTTCTTT.

The chain couples TRBV19 to TRBJ1-4; D is undetermined. The germline V and J ends were trimmed by 4 bases and 6 bases, with 6 bases remaining between them. CDR1 is LNHDA, CDR2 SQIVND, per germline (reference sequence). This CDR3 is 12 amino acids long. The CDR3 DNA follows: TGTGCCAGTAGTACTACAGATGAAAAACTGTTTTTT. It codes for CASSTTDEKLFF.

CDR3 protein: CASSPTQLLNTEAFF. CDR3 bases: TGTGCCAGCAGTCCCACACAGCTACTGAACACTGAAGCTTTCTTT. The rearrangement uses TRBV28 and TRBJ1-1; the D is unclear. Germline values: CDR1 MDHEN, CDR2 SYDVKM. Trimming removed 5 bases from V and 0 bases from J, with 13 bases in between. This CDR3 region has 15 residues.

The rearrangement links TRBV7-9 to TRBJ2-1; 11 positions agree with TRBD1. J was trimmed by 8 bases and V by 5 bases; bases with no gene match: 8. The CDR3 is 15 residues long. Germline assignment: CDR1 SEHNR and CDR2 FQNEAQ (reference sequence). CDR3 DNA: TGTGCCAGCAGCCCCGGGACAGGGGGACTTGATGAGCAGTTCTTC. It encodes CASSPGTGGLDEQFF.

The chain recombines TRBV4-3 with TRBJ2-1, with D perhaps TRBD1 (5 bases). There are 14 residues in the CDR3. Trimming cost V 0 bases and J 6 bases, with 9 bases left between them. The germline gives CDR1 LGHNA, CDR2 YSLEER. CDR3 loop: CASSQDRVRNEQFF. The CDR3 nucleotides are TGCGCCAGCAGCCAAGACAGGGTTCGCAATGAGCAGTTCTTC.

This clone was detected only once. V and J are TRBV12-5 and TRBJ2-2, with D possibly being TRBD2 (7 bases). The ends were cut back, 0 bases at V and 4 bases at J, with 15 bases in the middle. Germline-derived CDR1 and CDR2 are LGHNT and FRNRAP. CDR3 size: 17 residues. For the CDR3, the DNA is TGTGCTAGTGGTTTGGTACGGCGGGGGCTTAGCACCGGGGAGCTGTTTTTT. It is translated as CASGLVRRGLSTGELFF.

The V gene is TRBV5-5, the J gene TRBJ2-5; TRBD2 might be the D (6 bases). V was pared by 4 bases and J by 2 bases, with 15 bases between. The CDR3 runs 15 residues. The germline V gene has CDR1 SGHKS and CDR2 YYEKEE (reference sequence). CDR3 sequence (DNA): TGTGCCAGCAGCCGTACCCTAGCGAAACAAGAGACCCAGTACTTC. Its translation: CASSRTLAKQETQYF.

The CDR3 loop reads CASSLGQGFEDTQYF. CDR3 coding DNA: TGCGCCAGCAGCTTGGGACAGGGATTCGAGGATACGCAGTATTTT. This sequence joins TRBV5-1 and TRBJ2-3; 7 bases are a match to TRBD1. The CDR3 sequence is 15 residues long. V shed 0 bases, J shed 6 bases, and the junction held 7 bases outside the gene matches. Germline V lookup: CDR1 SGHRS, CDR2 YFSETQ.